This record concerns one TCR beta chain sequence. Its antigen is unknown. The sample comes from a study of beta chain features in type 1 diabetes. Study observations and caveats: No resolution was reached here on whether HLA type influences TCRB rearrangement. Fewer insertions but more deletions were seen at VDJ junctions in type 1 diabetes patients.

Germline lookup yields CDR1 SGHVS and CDR2 FQNEAQ. The CDR3 length is 14 residues. V dropped 5 bases and J dropped 9; count of bases not matched to a gene: 9. Reverse transcription of all isolated RNA meant that expressed TCRB transcripts were sequenced. Sequencing of naive, central memory and regulatory T cell samples gave an average of approximately 3.8 million reads. The assay was immunoSEQ multiplex PCR, and TCRdb's table has in-frame clones only and misses some. This sample yields 300,000 or so clones, of which around 7.6% are seen a single time; around 0.44% belongs to the top ten. The receptor comes from a woman between 18 and 29 years old in good health. V gene TRBV7-8 combines with J gene TRBJ2-1, with 8 bases aligning to TRBD2. The material sequenced was central memory CD4+ T cells from blood. In nucleotides, the CDR3 is TGTGCCAGCAGCCTGGATAGGACTAGCACTGAGCAGTTCTTC. Its protein product is CASSLDRTSTEQFF.